The 9 T cell receptor beta chains in this list originate from one sample, sequenced in a study of coeliac disease. Some clones are missing from TCRdb's copy, which holds only in-frame ones; the method was immunoSEQ multiplex PCR. The data contain about 5,400 clones, roughly 54% of them singletons. Sequencing was carried out using intraepithelial lymphocytes from the gut. Source of these receptors: a woman aged 25 to 39 with active celiac disease.

This clone counts as large (0.1 to 1%). CDR3 sequence: CASSQAISDRVSYEQYF. CDR3 bases: TGTGCCAGCAGCCAAGCTATTTCGGACAGGGTCTCCTACGAGCAGTACTTC. The gene calls are TRBV14 and TRBJ2-7, with 8 bases identical to TRBD1. This CDR3 is 17 amino acids long. Germline trimming cut 1 base from V and 0 bases from J; bases unmatched to any gene: 8. CDR1 is SGHDN and CDR2 is FVKESK in the germline V gene.

This clone rates as medium-sized. CDR3 region: CASNLGGSPLHF. CDR3 in DNA: TGTGCCAGCAATTTGGGGGGTTCACCCCTCCACTTT. This chain joins TRBV28 and TRBJ1-6; TRBD1 might be the D (5 bases). With 7 bases removed from V and 9 bases from J, the gap between germline ends came to 10 bases. Germline V gives CDR1 MDHEN, CDR2 SYDVKM. CDR3 size: 12 residues.

The chain carries TRBV1 and TRBJ2-3; the listed D gene, TRBD2, was not tested against the DNA. TRBV1 is tagged as a pseudogene. The CDR3 is made up of 16 amino acids. The CDR3 region is CTSSQVLAGGIDTQYF. The DNA for the CDR3 is TGCACCAGCAGCCAAGTTCTAGCGGGGGGGATCGATACGCAGTATTTT.

The chain carries TRBV5-4 and TRBJ1-2; 7 bases are a match to TRBD1. V was clipped by 0 bases and J by 4 bases; unmatched bases: 9. This CDR3 is 16 amino acids long. Looked up from germline, CDR1 is SGHNT and CDR2 is YYREEE (reference sequence). CDR3 nucleotides: TGTGCCAGCAGCTTGGGGGACCGGGACAGCGTCTATGGCTACACCTTC. Its protein is CASSLGDRDSVYGYTF.

The chain couples TRBV14 to TRBJ2-3, with TRBD2 identical over 7 bases. V lost 4 bases to trimming and J lost 5 bases; unmatched junction nucleotides: 9. Germline loops: CDR1 SGHDN, CDR2 FVKESK. This CDR3 has 15 residues. The CDR3 DNA reads TGTGCCAGCAGCCTCCTACGGGGGGAAATAGATACGCAGTATTTT. Protein: CASSLLRGEIDTQYF.

The sample holds a few counts of this clone. The chain has TRBV28 and TRBJ2-3; D is undetermined. Germline lookup yields CDR1 MDHEN and CDR2 SYDVKM. The ends were cut back, 2 bases at V and 0 bases at J, with 6 bases in the middle. This CDR3 has 14 amino acids. In DNA, the CDR3 is TGTGCCAGCAGTTTAAGAGGTAGCACAGATACGCAGTATTTT. Encoded protein: CASSLRGSTDTQYF.

The rearrangement uses TRBV5-1 and TRBJ2-1; 10 bases align to TRBD2. The V and J ends lost 0 bases and 0 bases, in that order; junction bases with no gene match: 6. The CDR3 contains 18 residues. The germline gives CDR1 SGHRS, CDR2 YFSETQ. The CDR3 sequence: CASSLESGGAVSYNEQFF. Written as DNA, the CDR3 is TGCGCCAGCAGCTTGGAGAGCGGGGGGGCCGTCTCCTACAATGAGCAGTTCTTC.

The rearrangement joins TRBV30 to TRBJ2-7, with D unresolved. Trimming removed 2 bases from V and 3 bases from J, with 8 bases in between. CDR1 is GTSNPN, CDR2 SVGIG, per germline (reference sequence). The CDR3 is 12 residues long. CDR3 residues: CAWSLLSYEQYF. DNA of the CDR3: TGTGCCTGGAGTCTTCTCAGCTACGAGCAGTACTTC.

The sample holds a few counts of this clone. The chain uses TRBV7-9 and TRBJ1-2; 7 positions agree with TRBD1. Germline loops: CDR1 SEHNR, CDR2 FQNEAQ (reference sequence). The CDR3 covers 13 residues. The V and J ends lost 6 bases and 8 bases, in that order; junction bases with no gene match: 9. CDR3 amino acids: CASSPRGSYGYTF. CDR3 sequence (DNA): TGTGCCAGCAGTCCCAGGGGGTCCTACGGCTACACCTTC. The full variable domain, with the rest looked up from reference TRBV7-9 and TRBJ1-2, is DTGVSQNPRHKITKRGQNVTFRCDPISEHNRLYWYRQTLGQGPEFLTYFQNEAQLEKSRLLSDRFSAERPKGSFSTLEIQRTEQGDSAMYLCASSPRGSYGYTFGSGTRLTVV.